One sample yielded the 2 T cell receptor beta chains listed below, sequenced in a study of Ad26.COV2.S vaccination and SARS-CoV-2 variants. Measured with immunoSEQ multiplex PCR; TCRdb has only the in-frame clones, and not every one. The data show about 220,000 clones, 85% to 90% seen once. As to treatment: 19 received Ad26.COV2.S at low or high dose, single or two shots; 5 received placebo; per-sample allocation not given. It was on day 63 after the first vaccine or placebo injection that samples were taken. The source was peripheral blood, collected in a trial of Ad26.COV2.S vaccine versus placebo. The receptors stem from a person between 18 and 65 years old who received the Ad26.COV2.S COVID-19 vaccine or a placebo.

This rearrangement joins TRBV6-5 to TRBJ2-3; no reliable D call. The CDR3 has 13 residues. Between the trimmed V and J ends, which lost 6 bases and 1 base, there was a span of 8 bases. Germline CDR1 reads MNHEY; CDR2 reads SVGAGI. The CDR3, as DNA: TGTGCCAGCAGCTACGGCGGCACAGATACGCAGTATTTT. It is translated as CASSYGGTDTQYF.

V gene TRBV12-3 or TRBV12-4 combines with J gene TRBJ1-6; the D is unclear. V lost 4 bases and J lost 8, with 6 bases in between. There are 12 residues in the CDR3. Here the CDR3 reads CASSSQYSPLHF. The CDR3 region has the DNA TGTGCCAGCAGTTCCCAGTATTCACCCCTCCACTTT.